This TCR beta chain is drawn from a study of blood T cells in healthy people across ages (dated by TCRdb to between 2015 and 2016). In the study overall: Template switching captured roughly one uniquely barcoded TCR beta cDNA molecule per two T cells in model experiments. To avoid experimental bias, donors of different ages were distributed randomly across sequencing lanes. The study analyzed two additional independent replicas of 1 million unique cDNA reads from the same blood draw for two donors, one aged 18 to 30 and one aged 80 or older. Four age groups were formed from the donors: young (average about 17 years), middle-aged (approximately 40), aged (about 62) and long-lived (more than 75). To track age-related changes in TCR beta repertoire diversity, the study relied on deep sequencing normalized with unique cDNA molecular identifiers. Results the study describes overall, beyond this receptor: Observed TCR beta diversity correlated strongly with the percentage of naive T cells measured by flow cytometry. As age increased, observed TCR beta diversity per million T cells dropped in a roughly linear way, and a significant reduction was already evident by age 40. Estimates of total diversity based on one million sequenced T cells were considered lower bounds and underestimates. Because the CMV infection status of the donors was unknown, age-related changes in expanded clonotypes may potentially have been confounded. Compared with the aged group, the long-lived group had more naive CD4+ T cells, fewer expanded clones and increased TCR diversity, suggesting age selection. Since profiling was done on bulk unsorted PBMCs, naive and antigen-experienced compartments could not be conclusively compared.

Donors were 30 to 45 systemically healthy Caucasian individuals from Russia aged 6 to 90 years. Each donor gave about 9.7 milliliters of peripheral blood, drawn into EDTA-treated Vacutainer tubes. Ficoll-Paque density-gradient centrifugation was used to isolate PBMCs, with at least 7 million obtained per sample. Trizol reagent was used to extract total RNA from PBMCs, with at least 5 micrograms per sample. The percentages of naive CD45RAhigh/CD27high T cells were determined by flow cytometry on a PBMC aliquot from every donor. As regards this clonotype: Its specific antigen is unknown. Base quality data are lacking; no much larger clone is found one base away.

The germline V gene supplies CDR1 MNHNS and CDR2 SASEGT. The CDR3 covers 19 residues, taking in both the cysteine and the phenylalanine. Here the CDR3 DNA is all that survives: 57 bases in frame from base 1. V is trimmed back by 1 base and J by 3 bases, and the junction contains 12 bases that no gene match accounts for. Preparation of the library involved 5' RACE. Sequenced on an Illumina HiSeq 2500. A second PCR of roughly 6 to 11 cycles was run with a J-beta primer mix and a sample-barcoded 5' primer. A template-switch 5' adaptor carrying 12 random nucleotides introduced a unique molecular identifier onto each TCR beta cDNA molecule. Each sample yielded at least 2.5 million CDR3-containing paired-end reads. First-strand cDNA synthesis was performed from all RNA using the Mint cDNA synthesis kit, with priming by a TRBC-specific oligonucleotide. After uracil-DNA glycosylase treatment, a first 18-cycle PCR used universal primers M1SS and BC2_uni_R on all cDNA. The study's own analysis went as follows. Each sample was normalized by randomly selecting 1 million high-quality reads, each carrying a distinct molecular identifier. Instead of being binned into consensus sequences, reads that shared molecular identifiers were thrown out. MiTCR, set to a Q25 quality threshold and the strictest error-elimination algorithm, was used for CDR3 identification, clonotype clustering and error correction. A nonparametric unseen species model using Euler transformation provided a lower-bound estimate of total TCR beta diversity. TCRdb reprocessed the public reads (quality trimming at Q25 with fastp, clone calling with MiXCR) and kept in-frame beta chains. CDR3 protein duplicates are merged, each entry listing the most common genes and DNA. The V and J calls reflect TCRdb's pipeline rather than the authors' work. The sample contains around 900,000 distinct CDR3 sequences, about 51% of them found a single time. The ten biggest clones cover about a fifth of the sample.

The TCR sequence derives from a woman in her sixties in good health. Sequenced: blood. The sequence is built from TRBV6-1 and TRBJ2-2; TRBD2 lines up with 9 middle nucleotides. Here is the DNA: TGTGCCAGCAGTGAAGAGTGGTGGCGGGAGGGCGCCCACACCGGGGAGCTGTTTTTT. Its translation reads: CASSEEWWREGAHTGELFF.